This T cell receptor (beta chain) was documented in a study of naive and memory T cell subsets. General study findings and limits: Possibly reflecting memory cells re-expressing CD45RA, a few larger clonotypes occurred in naive repertoires, especially CD8.

This clonotype was detected only a few times. The antigen is undetermined. Two oligonucleotides, mixed equimolar, formed the beta constant-region primer covering TRBC1 and TRBC2. The ligated cDNA underwent four PCR rounds using SP2 and nested alpha and beta constant-region primers. TCRdb reprocessed the UMI-ligation and nested PCR reads via MiXCR and lists one record per CDR3 protein. The sample lists roughly 150,000 distinct CDR3 sequences; roughly 22% were seen once. CDR3 size: 13 residues. V was pared by 2 bases and J by 8 bases, with 13 bases between. Per the germline V gene, CDR1 is SGHRS and CDR2 is YFSETQ.

Sequencing was carried out using naive CD4+ T cells from blood. The TCR sequence derives from a human donor in good health. The rearrangement uses TRBV5-1 and TRBJ1-2; D not resolved. This CDR3 is CASSLTLAGGYTF. DNA of the CDR3: TGCGCCAGCAGCTTAACACTAGCAGGAGGCTACACCTTC.